The TCR beta chain under discussion was sequenced for a study of cytomegalovirus exposure and HLA in healthy donors. General study findings and limits: Rare TCR sequences predominated, though certain public TCRs were found in many donors. Earlier results showed most TCR beta V segments being productive about 87% or about 30% of the time. The authors later found HLA-associated TCR beta chains more clonally expanded than equally common others. Reported results showed that the classifier diagnosed cytomegalovirus status with high specificity and sensitivity.

A multiplex PCR was run with 60 Vbeta primers and 13 Jbeta primers. Sequenced by immunoSEQ multiplex PCR; TCRdb stores in-frame clones only, minus some. The sample has 95,000 to 150,000 clones; about 81% are singletons. This clone was observed a few times. As yet, its antigen is unknown. The sequence was obtained from a woman aged 30 to 39 in good health and CMV-seronegative. Sequenced input: PBMCs.

The CDR3 here is CASSSGTGRGSPLHF. The CDR3 DNA follows: TGCGCCAGCAGCTCGGGGACAGGGAGGGGTTCACCCCTCCACTTT. The chain joins TRBV5-1 to TRBJ1-6; 9 nucleotides line up with TRBD1. The CDR3 sequence is 15 residues long. V dropped 3 bases and J dropped 9; count of bases not matched to a gene: 7. Germline V gene data show CDR1 as SGHRS and CDR2 as YFSETQ.